Each of the 20 T cell receptor beta chains below was sequenced from the same sample in a study of T cell responses to AZD1222 COVID-19 vaccine (dated by TCRdb to the early 2020s). The time point label, read with the paper, signifies: baseline before first vaccination. The treatment or condition label, read with the paper, signifies: meningococcal conjugate vaccine given as trial control. The library was obtained by the immunoSEQ multiplex PCR assay. TCRdb carries this immuneACCESS record with in-frame sequences only. Its versions omit some clonotypes, under half of them owing to an unresolved V gene in the studies checked, with the rest unexplained. For this sample the table gives 52,000 or so clones, of which approximately 89% were detected only once. Roughly a fifth of the sample is held by the ten biggest clonotypes. Sample: peripheral blood, taken on day 0 of MenACWY control vaccination. All receptors derive from an adult in good health.

Only one count was recorded for this clone. The germline gene is not matched at one end of the junction; a read error may be the cause. The rearrangement uses TRBV7-7 and TRBJ2-5, with D tentatively TRBD2 (7 bases). The CDR3 runs 14 residues. Per germline, CDR1 SSHAT and CDR2 FNYEAQ (reference sequence). CDR3 region: CASSPPGGRETQYF. In DNA form, the CDR3 reads TGTGCTAGCAGCCCCCCGGGGGGCAGGGAGACCCAGTACTTC.

The rearrangement uses TRBV27 and TRBJ2-7, with D hard to call. V shed 9 bases and J shed 2 bases, with 14 bases lying between them. Germline lookup yields CDR1 MNHEY and CDR2 SMNVEV (reference sequence). The CDR3 spans 13 residues. The CDR3 DNA reads TGTGCCAGTTTAGGCGGCAGGCCCTACGAGCAGTACTTC. This codes for CASLGGRPYEQYF.

The chain recombines TRBV4-1 with TRBJ2-7; D is possibly TRBD1 (6 bases). The CDR3 length is 13 residues. The V end lost 4 bases, the J end lost 4 bases, and 11 bases lay between the germline ends. Germline V gives CDR1 MGHRA, CDR2 YSYEKL. This CDR3 is CASSRRTDYEQYF. The CDR3 DNA is TGCGCCAGCAGCCGCCGGACAGATTACGAGCAGTACTTC.

The chain combines TRBV6-5 with TRBJ1-1; TRBD1 is a possible D gene (5 bases). Germline lookup yields CDR1 MNHEY and CDR2 SVGAGI. The CDR3 consists of 14 residues. V was clipped by 7 bases and J by 4 bases, with 16 bases between them. The CDR3 DNA reads as TGTGCCAGCACCCAGGGTATAGGAGTCACTGAAGCTTTCTTT. Amino acids: CASTQGIGVTEAFF.

This chain links TRBV9 with TRBJ1-1; D is perhaps TRBD1 (5 bases). This CDR3 region has 14 residues. Deletions cut 0 bases from V and 7 bases from J, with 13 bases between. Germline assignment: CDR1 SGDLS and CDR2 YYNGEE. The CDR3 sequence is CASSVVQAGGEAFF. CDR3 DNA: TGTGCCAGCAGCGTAGTACAGGCCGGGGGTGAAGCTTTCTTT.

This clone counts as medium-sized (0.01 to 0.1%). The chain is built from TRBV29-1 and TRBJ1-2, with TRBD1 matching 7 bases. Germline V gene sequence: CDR1 SQVTM, CDR2 ANQGSEA. Trimming at V came to 5 bases and at J to 3 bases, leaving 6 bases not matched to a gene. CDR3 length: 13 residues. The CDR3 sequence: CSVLEQGHYGYTF. The DNA of the CDR3 is TGCAGCGTTCTAGAACAGGGGCACTATGGCTACACCTTC.

This clone is a singleton in its sample. This chain joins TRBV9 and TRBJ1-2; D might be TRBD1 (6 bases). The CDR3 has 15 amino acids. Trimming removed 0 bases at V and 2 bases at J, with 11 bases between. Per the germline V gene, CDR1 is SGDLS and CDR2 is YYNGEE. CDR3 amino acids: CASSVELGANYGYTF. Written as DNA, the CDR3 is TGTGCCAGCAGCGTAGAGCTGGGGGCCAACTATGGCTACACCTTC.

The chain has TRBV27 and TRBJ2-7, with 14 bases matching TRBD2. V lost 5 bases and J lost 7; bases outside the gene matches: 10. Germline V gene lookup returns CDR1 MNHEY and CDR2 SMNVEV (reference sequence). CDR3 length: 16 amino acids. The CDR3 is CASSVGLAGVSFEQYF. DNA for the CDR3: TGTGCCAGCAGTGTGGGACTAGCGGGAGTCTCTTTTGAGCAGTACTTC.

This chain connects TRBV4-2 to TRBJ2-2; D not certain. CDR3 length: 15 amino acids. V was cut by 0 bases and J by 0 bases, with 5 bases left in between. Germline values: CDR1 LGHNA, CDR2 YNFKEQ. CDR3 bases: TGTGCCAGCAGCCAAGATGGCGCGAACACCGGGGAGCTGTTTTTT. Its translation: CASSQDGANTGELFF.

This clone was picked up a small number of times. The V gene is TRBV28, the J gene TRBJ1-4; 9 bases line up with TRBD1. Germline CDR1 reads MDHEN; CDR2 reads SYDVKM. This CDR3 has 14 residues. Trimming took 7 bases from V and 10 from J; bases not matched to a gene: 10. The CDR3 loop is CASIIGTGSGKLFF. In DNA, the CDR3 is TGTGCCAGCATTATAGGGACAGGGAGTGGAAAACTGTTTTTT.

This chain links TRBV3-1 (or the pseudogene TRBV3-2) with TRBJ1-3; a weak D match, TRBD1 (5 bases). This CDR3 has 17 amino acids. Germline lookup yields CDR1 LGHDT and CDR2 YNNKEL (reference sequence). V was cut by 4 bases and J by 0 bases, with 16 bases left in between. CDR3 loop: CASSLGGLTSSGNTIYF. CDR3 DNA: TGTGCCAGCAGCCTCGGGGGACTTACGAGCTCTGGAAACACCATATATTTT.

This chain connects TRBV28 to TRBJ1-4, with TRBD1 as a possible D gene (6 bases). The ends were cut back, 1 base at V and 3 bases at J, with 18 bases in the middle. This CDR3 comprises 18 residues. Germline V gene sequence: CDR1 MDHEN, CDR2 SYDVKM. In DNA, the CDR3 is TGTGCCAGCAGTTTATCCAGGGGATCGAGTTGGGCTAATGAAAAACTGTTTTTT. Residues: CASSLSRGSSWANEKLFF.

J is TRBJ1-1 and V is TRBV21-1. TRBV21-1 is given as a pseudogene. The CDR3 extends over 14 amino acids. The CDR3 DNA is TGTGCCAGCAGCAAAGTTCTGGGAAGAACTGAAGCTTTCTTT. Its protein is CASSKVLGRTEAFF.

V and J are TRBV19 and TRBJ2-1; D possibly corresponds to TRBD1 (6 bases). The V and J ends lost 5 bases and 9 bases respectively, with 14 bases between them. This CDR3 comprises 13 residues. Germline CDR1 reads LNHDA; CDR2 reads SQIVND (reference sequence). The chain's CDR3 is CASSPQIRGEQFF. DNA for the CDR3: TGTGCCAGTAGTCCCCAGATCAGGGGTGAGCAGTTCTTC.

This clone came up once. The chain employs TRBV30 and TRBJ2-3; D uncertain. CDR1 is GTSNPN, CDR2 SVGIG, per germline (reference sequence). Trimming cost V 4 bases and J 0 bases, with 11 bases left between them. The CDR3 runs 14 residues. The CDR3 is CAWIRAASTDTQYF. The CDR3 bases are TGTGCCTGGATTCGGGCAGCTAGCACAGATACGCAGTATTTT.

The chain uses TRBV19 and TRBJ2-7; perhaps TRBD2 as D (7 bases). Trimming took 2 bases from V and 7 from J, leaving 21 bases between them. Germline loops: CDR1 LNHDA, CDR2 SQIVND (reference sequence). This CDR3 spans 16 amino acids. CDR3 nucleotide sequence: TGTGCCAGTAGTATAAGGCCGGGGGGCGCGTCTGGGGAGCAGTACTTC. As protein: CASSIRPGGASGEQYF.

The chain joins TRBV20-1 to TRBJ2-3; D is undetermined. Germline CDR1 DFQATT, CDR2 SNEGSKA (reference sequence). The CDR3 is 11 residues long. V was shortened by 3 bases and J by 3 bases, with 4 bases between the two germline ends. CDR3 amino acids: CSASGTDTQYF. The CDR3 bases are TGCAGTGCTAGTGGGACAGATACGCAGTATTTT.

The CDR3 loop reads CASSYSRVNEKLFF. As DNA, the CDR3 is TGTGCCAGCAGCTATTCCCGAGTTAATGAAAAACTGTTTTTT. V gene TRBV14 combines with J gene TRBJ1-4; D not resolved. Trimming removed 5 bases at V and 4 bases at J, with 11 bases between. This CDR3 is built from 14 residues. Looked up from germline, CDR1 is SGHDN and CDR2 is FVKESK.

The rearrangement joins TRBV6-5 to TRBJ1-3; no reliable D call. CDR3 length: 13 amino acids. V was trimmed by 6 bases and J by 3 bases, leaving 9 bases between them. CDR1 is MNHEY and CDR2 is SVGAGI in the germline V gene. The DNA of the CDR3 is TGTGCCAGCAGCAGGACGGTTGGAAACACCATATATTTT. Residues: CASSRTVGNTIYF.

This clone is medium-sized (0.01 to 0.1%). V usage is TRBV5-5 and J usage is TRBJ2-5, with a possible D match to TRBD1 (6 bases). Germline loops: CDR1 SGHKS, CDR2 YYEKEE (reference sequence). Trimming took off 0 bases at V and 6 bases at J, with 27 bases between the two ends. There are 19 residues in the CDR3. CDR3 in amino acids: CASSLVFRAGVYESQTQYF. CDR3 nucleotide sequence: TGTGCCAGCAGCTTGGTTTTTAGGGCAGGGGTTTATGAGAGCCAGACCCAGTACTTC.